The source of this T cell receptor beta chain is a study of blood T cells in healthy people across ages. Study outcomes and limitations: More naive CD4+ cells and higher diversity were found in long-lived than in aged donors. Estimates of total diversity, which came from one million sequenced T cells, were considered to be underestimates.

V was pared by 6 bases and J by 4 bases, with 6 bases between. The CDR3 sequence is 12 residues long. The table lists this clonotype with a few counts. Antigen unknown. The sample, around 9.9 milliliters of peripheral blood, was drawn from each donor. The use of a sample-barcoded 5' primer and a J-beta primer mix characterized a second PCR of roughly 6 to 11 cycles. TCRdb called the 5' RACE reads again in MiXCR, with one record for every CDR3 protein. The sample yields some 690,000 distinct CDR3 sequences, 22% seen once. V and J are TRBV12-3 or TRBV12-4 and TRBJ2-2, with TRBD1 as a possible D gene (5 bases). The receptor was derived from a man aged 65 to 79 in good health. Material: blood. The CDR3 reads CASSTGTGELFF. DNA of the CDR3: TGTGCCAGCAGCACAGGCACCGGGGAGCTGTTTTTT.